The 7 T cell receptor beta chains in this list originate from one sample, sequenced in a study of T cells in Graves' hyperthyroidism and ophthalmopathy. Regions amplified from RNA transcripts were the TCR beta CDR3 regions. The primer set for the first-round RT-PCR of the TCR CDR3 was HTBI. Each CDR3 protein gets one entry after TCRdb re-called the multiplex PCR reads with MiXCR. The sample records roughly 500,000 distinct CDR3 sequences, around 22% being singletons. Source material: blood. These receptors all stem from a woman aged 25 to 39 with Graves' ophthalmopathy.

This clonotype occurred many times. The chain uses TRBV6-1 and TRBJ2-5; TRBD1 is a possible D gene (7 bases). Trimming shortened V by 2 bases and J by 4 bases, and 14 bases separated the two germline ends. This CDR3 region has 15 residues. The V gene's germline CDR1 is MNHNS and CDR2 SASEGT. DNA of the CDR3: TGTGCCAGCAGTGAAACAGGGGCCGGGGGAGAGACCCAGTACTTC. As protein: CASSETGAGGETQYF.

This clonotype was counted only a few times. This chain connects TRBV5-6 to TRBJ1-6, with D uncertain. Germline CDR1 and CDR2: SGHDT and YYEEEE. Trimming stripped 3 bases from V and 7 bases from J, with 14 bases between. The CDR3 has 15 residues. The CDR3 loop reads CASSSWAVQNSPLHF. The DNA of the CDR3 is TGTGCCAGCAGCTCCTGGGCAGTGCAAAATTCACCCCTCCACTTT.

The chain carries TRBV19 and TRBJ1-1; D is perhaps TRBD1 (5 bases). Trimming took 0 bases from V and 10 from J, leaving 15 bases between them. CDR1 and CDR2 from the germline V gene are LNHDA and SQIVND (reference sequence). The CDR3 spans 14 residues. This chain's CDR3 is CASSIDPFKGRAFF. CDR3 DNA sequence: TGTGCCAGTAGTATAGACCCGTTTAAGGGGCGAGCTTTCTTT.

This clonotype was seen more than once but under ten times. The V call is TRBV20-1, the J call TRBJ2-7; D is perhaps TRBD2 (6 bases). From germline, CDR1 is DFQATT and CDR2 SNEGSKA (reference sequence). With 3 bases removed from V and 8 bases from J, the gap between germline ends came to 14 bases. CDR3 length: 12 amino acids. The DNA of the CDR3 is TGCAGTGCTAGCGCTAGCGAGGTTCAGCAGTACTTC. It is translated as CSASASEVQQYF.

CDR3 region: CASSPSTSAGVYEQYF. The DNA for the CDR3 is TGTGCCAGCAGCCCTAGTACATCAGCGGGAGTCTACGAGCAGTACTTC. The rearrangement uses TRBV11-2 and TRBJ2-7, with 8 nucleotides matching TRBD2. V shed 5 bases and J 3 bases; nucleotides not matched to a gene: 12. Germline CDR1 and CDR2: SGHAT and FQNNGV. The CDR3 length is 16 residues.

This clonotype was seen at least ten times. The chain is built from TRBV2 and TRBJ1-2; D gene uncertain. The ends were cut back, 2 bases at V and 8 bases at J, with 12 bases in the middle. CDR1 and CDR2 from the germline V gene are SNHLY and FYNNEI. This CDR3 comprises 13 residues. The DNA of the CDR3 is TGTGCCAGCAGTGAAATCGCCGGCGGGGGCTACACCTTC. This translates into CASSEIAGGGYTF.

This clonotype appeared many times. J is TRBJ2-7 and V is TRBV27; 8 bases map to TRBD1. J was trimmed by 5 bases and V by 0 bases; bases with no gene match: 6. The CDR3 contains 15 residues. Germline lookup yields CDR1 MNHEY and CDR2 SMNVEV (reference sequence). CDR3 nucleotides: TGTGCCAGCAGTTTATCATTCCAGGGGGCGCACGAGCAGTACTTC. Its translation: CASSLSFQGAHEQYF.